The following is a TCR beta chain sequence with its context. The source of the sample is a study of T-cell memory formation after mild COVID-19. Germline CDR1 and CDR2: SNHLY and FYNNEI. The V gene lost 6 bases and the J gene lost 1 base, with 9 bases spanning the gap. This CDR3 region has 13 residues. TCRdb fed the 5' RACE reads into MiXCR, producing one record per CDR3 protein. The sample comprises under 300,000 distinct CDR3 sequences, approximately 9% of which are singletons, and under 25% rests with the top ten. The rearrangement joins TRBV2 to TRBJ1-1, with D possibly being TRBD1 (5 bases). The TCR was taken from a young man who had mild COVID-19 (a few samples of this study predate the infection). Cell type and time point are not known. What was sequenced was PBMCs or a T cell subset sorted from them (not recorded which). In nucleotides, the CDR3 is TGTGCCAGCAGGCCGGACACGAACACTGAAGCTTTCTTT. The encoded protein is CASRPDTNTEAFF.